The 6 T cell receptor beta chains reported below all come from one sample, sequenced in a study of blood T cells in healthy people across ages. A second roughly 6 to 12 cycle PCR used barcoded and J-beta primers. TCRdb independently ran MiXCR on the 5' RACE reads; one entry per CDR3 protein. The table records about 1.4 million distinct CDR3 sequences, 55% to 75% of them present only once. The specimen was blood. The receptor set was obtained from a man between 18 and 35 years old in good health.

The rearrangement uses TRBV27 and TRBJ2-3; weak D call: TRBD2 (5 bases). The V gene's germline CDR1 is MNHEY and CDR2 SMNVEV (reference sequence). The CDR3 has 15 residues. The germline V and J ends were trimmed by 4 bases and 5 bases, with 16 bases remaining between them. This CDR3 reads CASSSRRRAVDTQYF. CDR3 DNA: TGTGCCAGCAGTTCCAGACGGCGGGCGGTAGATACGCAGTATTTT.

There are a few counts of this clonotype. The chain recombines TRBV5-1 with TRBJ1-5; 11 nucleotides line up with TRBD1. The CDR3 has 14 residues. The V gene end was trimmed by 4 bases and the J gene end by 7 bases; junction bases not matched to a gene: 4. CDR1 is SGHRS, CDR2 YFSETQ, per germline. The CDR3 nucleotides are TGCGCCAGCAGCCAAGGGACAGGGGGACAGCCCCAGCATTTT. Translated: CASSQGTGGQPQHF.

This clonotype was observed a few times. As DNA, the CDR3 is TGTGCCAGCAGTGCCGAGCCAGAGAGCTCCTACGAGCAGTACTTC. Its protein is CASSAEPESSYEQYF. The V and J genes are TRBV6-1 and TRBJ2-7; D unclear. Per the germline V gene, CDR1 is MNHNS and CDR2 is SASEGT. With 4 bases removed from V and 0 bases from J, the gap between germline ends came to 13 bases. This CDR3 is built from 15 residues.

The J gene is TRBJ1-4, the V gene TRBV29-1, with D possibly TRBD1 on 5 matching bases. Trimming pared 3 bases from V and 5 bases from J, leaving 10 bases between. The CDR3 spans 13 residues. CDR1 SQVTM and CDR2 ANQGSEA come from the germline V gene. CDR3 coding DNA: TGCAGCGTTGATGGTCCAGGGAATGAAAAACTGTTTTTT. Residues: CSVDGPGNEKLFF.

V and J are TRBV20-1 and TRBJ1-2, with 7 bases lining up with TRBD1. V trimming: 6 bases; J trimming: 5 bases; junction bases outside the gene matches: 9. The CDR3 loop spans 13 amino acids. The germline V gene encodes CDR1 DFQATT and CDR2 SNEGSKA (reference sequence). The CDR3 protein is CSAIQDRRYGYTF. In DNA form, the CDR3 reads TGCAGTGCCATACAGGACAGGCGATATGGCTACACCTTC.

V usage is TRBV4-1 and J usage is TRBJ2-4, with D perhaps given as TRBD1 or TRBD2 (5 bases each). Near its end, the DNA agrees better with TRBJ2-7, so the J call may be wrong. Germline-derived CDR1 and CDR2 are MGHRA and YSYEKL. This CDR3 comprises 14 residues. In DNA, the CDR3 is TGCGCCAGCAGACTCCGGGACGGATTCTACGAGCAGTACTTC. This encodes CASRLRDGFYEQYF.